The present T cell receptor beta chain was sequenced within a study of CD8 T cells in ankylosing spondylitis. Note on this clonotype: Antigen specificity is unknown.

Using its own MiXCR run on the 5' RACE reads, TCRdb lists one record per CDR3 protein. This table has about 160,000 distinct CDR3 sequences, 44% appearing once. The CDR3 contains 16 residues. Germline V gene sequence: CDR1 SGHVT, CDR2 SQSDAQ. V was trimmed by 5 bases and J by 4 bases, leaving 18 bases between them. Study results and caveats: Made up of 7 to 9 highly homologous variants, a TCR beta motif appeared characteristic of ankylosing spondylitis blood.

The receptor was isolated from a male donor with ankylosing spondylitis. The chain links TRBV7-4 to TRBJ2-1, with a possible D match to TRBD1 (6 bases). The sequenced material came from synovial fluid, either unsorted or a sorted T cell fraction (not recorded which). CDR3 in DNA: TGTGCCAGCAGCCCCTCCGCAGGGGTTCTGTACAATGAGCAGTTCTTC. Protein sequence: CASSPSAGVLYNEQFF.